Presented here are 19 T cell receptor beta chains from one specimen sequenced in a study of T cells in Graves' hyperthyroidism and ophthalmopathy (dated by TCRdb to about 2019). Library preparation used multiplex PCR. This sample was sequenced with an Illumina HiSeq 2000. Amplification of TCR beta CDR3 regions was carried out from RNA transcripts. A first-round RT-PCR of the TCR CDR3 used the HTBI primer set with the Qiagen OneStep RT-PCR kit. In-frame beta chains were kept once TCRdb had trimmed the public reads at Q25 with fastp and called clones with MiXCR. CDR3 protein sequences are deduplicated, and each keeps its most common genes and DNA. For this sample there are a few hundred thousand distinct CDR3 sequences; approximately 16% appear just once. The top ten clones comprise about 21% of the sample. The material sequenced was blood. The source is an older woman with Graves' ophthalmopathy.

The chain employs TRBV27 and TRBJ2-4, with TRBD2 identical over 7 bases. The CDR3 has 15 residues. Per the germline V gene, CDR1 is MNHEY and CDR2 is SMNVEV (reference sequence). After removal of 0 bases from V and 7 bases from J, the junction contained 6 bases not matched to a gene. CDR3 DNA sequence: TGTGCCAGCAGTTTATCACGCGGGAGTAGTAACATTCAGTACTTC. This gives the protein CASSLSRGSSNIQYF.

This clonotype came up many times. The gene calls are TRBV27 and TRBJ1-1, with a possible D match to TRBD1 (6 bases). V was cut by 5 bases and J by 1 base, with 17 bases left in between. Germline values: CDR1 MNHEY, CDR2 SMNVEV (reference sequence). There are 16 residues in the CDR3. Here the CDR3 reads CASSLTGTNRNTEAFF. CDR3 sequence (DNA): TGTGCCAGCAGTCTAACAGGGACAAACCGGAACACTGAAGCTTTCTTT.

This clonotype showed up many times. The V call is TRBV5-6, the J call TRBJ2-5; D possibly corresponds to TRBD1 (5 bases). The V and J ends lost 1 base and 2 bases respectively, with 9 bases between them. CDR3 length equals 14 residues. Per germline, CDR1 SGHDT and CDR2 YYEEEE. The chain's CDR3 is CASSLTGWQETQYF. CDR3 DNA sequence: TGTGCCAGCAGCTTGACAGGTTGGCAAGAGACCCAGTACTTC. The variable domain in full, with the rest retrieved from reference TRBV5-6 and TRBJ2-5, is DAGVTQSPTHLIKTRGQQVTLRCSPKSGHDTVSWYQQALGQGPQFIFQYYEEEERQRGNFPDRFSGHQFPNYSSELNVNALLLGDSALYLCASSLTGWQETQYFGPGTRLLVL.

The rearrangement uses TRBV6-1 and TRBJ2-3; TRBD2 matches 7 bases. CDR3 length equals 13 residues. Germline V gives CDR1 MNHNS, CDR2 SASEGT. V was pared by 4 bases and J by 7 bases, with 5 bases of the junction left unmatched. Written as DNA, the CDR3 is TGTGCCAGCAGTGTGACTAGCCGAAATACGCAGTATTTT. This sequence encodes CASSVTSRNTQYF.

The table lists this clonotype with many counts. As DNA, the CDR3 is TGCAGTGCCCTAGGGACAGGGGGCCCCTACGAGCAGTACTTC. Its translation is CSALGTGGPYEQYF. The rearrangement joins TRBV20-1 to TRBJ2-7; TRBD1 aligns across 12 bases. Germline V gives CDR1 DFQATT, CDR2 SNEGSKA (reference sequence). Losses at the gene ends were 6 bases for V and 2 bases for J; bases not matched to a gene: 5. This CDR3 contains 14 residues.

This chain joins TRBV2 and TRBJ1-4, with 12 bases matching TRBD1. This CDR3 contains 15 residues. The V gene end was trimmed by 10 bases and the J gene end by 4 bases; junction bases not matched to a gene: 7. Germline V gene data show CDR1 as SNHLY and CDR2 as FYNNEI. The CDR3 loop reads CATSRDRGRNEKLFF. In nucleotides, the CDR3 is TGTGCCACCTCCCGGGACAGGGGGCGTAATGAAAAACTGTTTTTT. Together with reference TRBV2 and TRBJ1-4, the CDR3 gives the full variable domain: EPEVTQTPSHQVTQMGQEVILRCVPISNHLYFYWYRQILGQKVEFLVSFYNNEISEKSEIFDDQFSVERPDGSNFTLKIRSTKLEDSAMYFCATSRDRGRNEKLFFGSGTQLSVL.

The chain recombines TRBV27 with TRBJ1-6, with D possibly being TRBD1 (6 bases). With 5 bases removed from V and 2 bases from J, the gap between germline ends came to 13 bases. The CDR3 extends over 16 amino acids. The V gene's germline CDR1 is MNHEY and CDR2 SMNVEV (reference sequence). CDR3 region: CASSGDGTPYNSPLHF. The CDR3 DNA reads TGTGCCAGCAGTGGAGACGGGACACCCTATAATTCACCCCTCCACTTT.

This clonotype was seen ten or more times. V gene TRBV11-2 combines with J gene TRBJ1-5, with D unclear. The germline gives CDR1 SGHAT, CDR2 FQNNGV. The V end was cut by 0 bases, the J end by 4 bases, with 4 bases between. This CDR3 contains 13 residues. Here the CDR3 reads CASSLESNQPQHF. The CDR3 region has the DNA TGTGCCAGCAGCTTAGAGTCAAATCAGCCCCAGCATTTT.

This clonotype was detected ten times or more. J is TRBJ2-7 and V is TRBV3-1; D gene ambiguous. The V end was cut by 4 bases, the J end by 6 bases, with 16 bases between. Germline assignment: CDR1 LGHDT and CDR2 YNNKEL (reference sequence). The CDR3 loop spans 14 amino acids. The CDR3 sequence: CASSLRTQVSEQYF. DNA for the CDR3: TGTGCCAGCAGCCTGCGGACGCAGGTCTCCGAGCAGTACTTC.

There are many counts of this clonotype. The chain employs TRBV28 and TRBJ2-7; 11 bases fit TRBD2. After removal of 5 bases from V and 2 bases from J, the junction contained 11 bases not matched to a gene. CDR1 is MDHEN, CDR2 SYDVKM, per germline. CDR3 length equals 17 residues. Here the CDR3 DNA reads TGTGCCAGCAGTCCAGCTCTCGGACTAGCGGGCGCCTACGAGCAGTACTTC. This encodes CASSPALGLAGAYEQYF. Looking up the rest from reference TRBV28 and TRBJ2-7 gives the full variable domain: DVKVTQSSRYLVKRTGEKVFLECVQDMDHENMFWYRQDPGLGLRLIYFSYDVKMKEKGDIPEGYSVSREKKERFSLILESASTNQTSMYLCASSPALGLAGAYEQYFGPGTRLTVT.

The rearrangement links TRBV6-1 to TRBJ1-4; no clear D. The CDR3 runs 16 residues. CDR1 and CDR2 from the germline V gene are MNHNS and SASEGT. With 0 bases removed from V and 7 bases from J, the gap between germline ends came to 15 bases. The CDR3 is CASSEAAGSRGEKLFF. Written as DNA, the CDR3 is TGTGCCAGCAGTGAAGCGGCGGGCAGTAGAGGTGAAAAACTGTTTTTT.

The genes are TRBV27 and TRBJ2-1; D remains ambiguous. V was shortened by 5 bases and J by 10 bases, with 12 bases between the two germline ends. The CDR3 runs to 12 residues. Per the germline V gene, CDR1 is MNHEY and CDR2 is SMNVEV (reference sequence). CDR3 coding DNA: TGTGCCAGCAGTCCGGGCCCTGCAGAGCAGTTCTTC. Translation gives CASSPGPAEQFF.

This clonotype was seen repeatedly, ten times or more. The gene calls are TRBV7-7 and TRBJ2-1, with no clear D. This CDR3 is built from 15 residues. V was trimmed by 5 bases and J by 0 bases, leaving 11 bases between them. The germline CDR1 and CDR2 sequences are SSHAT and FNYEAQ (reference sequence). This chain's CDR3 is CASSPRVGSYNEQFF. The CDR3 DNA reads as TGTGCCAGCAGCCCGAGAGTCGGCTCCTACAATGAGCAGTTCTTC.

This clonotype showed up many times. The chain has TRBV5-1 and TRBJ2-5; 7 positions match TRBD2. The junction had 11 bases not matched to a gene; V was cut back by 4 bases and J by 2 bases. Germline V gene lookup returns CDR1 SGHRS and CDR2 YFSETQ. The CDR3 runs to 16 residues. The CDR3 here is CASSPGSSGKQETQYF. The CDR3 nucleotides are TGCGCCAGCAGCCCCGGGTCTAGCGGAAAACAAGAGACCCAGTACTTC.

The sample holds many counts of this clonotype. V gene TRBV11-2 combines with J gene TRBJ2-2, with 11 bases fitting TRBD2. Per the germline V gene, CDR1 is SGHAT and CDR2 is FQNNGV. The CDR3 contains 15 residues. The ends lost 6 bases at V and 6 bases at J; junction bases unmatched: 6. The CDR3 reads CASRKLAGESGELFF. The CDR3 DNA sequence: TGTGCCAGCAGAAAACTAGCGGGAGAATCCGGGGAGCTGTTTTTT.

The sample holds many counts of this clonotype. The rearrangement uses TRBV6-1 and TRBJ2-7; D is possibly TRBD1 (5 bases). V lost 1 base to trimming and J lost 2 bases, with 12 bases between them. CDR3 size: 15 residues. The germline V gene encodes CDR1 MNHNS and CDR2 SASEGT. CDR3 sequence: CASSEDPGPPYEQYF. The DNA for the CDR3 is TGTGCCAGCAGTGAAGATCCAGGGCCCCCCTACGAGCAGTACTTC.

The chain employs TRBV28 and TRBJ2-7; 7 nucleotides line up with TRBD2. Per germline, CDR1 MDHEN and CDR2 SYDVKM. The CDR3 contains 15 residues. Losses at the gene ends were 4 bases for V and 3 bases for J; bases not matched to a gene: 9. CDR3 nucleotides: TGTGCCAGCAGTTCCCTGGGCGGGGGTGGCTACGAGCAGTACTTC. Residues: CASSSLGGGGYEQYF. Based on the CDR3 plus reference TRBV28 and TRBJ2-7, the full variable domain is DVKVTQSSRYLVKRTGEKVFLECVQDMDHENMFWYRQDPGLGLRLIYFSYDVKMKEKGDIPEGYSVSREKKERFSLILESASTNQTSMYLCASSSLGGGGYEQYFGPGTRLTVT.

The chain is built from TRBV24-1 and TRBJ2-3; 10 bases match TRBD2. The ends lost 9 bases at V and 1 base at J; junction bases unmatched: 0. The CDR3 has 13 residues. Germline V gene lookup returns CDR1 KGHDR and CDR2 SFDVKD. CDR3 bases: TGTGCCACCGGGACTAGCGGCACAGATACGCAGTATTTT. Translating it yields CATGTSGTDTQYF.

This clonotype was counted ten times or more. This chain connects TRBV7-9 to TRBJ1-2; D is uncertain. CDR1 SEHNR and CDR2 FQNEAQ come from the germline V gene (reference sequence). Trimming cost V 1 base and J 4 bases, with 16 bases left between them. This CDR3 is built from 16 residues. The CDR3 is CASSLGVYRELYGYTF. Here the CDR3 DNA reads TGTGCCAGCAGCTTAGGTGTTTACCGGGAGCTCTATGGCTACACCTTC.